This T cell receptor (beta chain) was sequenced during a study of OX40 agonist ivuxolimab in advanced cancers. About the study: Allowance was made for prior anti-PD-1, anti-PD-L1 or anti-CTLA-4 therapy, and roughly 40% had some.

Data came from immunoSEQ multiplex PCR; TCRdb stores just in-frame clones and leaves some out. The sample gives tens of thousands of clones, roughly 76% of which show up once; approximately 15% is in the top ten. Germline V gene data show CDR1 as SEHNR and CDR2 as FQNEAQ (reference sequence). The CDR3 consists of 16 residues. J was trimmed by 5 bases and V by 7 bases; bases with no gene match: 14. This clone was detected once. This chain links TRBV7-9 with TRBJ2-1, with TRBD1 identical over 7 bases. The receptor comes from an adult with an advanced solid tumor such as melanoma, head and neck, liver or kidney cancer. Specimen: CD4+ or CD8+ T cells sorted from blood, collected in a trial of the OX40 agonist ivuxolimab. The CDR3 DNA reads as TGTGCCAGCACCTCCCTCCGACAGGGATGGCACAATGAGCAGTTCTTC. This gives the protein CASTSLRQGWHNEQFF.